This T cell receptor beta chain came from a study of cytomegalovirus exposure and HLA in healthy donors (TCRdb year 2017). Study-wide context: In an earlier analysis of approximately 640 of the donors, roughly 300 Gb of sequence data and roughly 100 million unique TCR beta sequences from about 190 million T cells were reported. An early release covering more than 500 HLA-typed donors comprised 250 to 350 gigabases of sequencing data and tens of millions of unique TCR sequences. Of the roughly 400 genotyped donors, 75% to 85% were placed in the genetic ancestry cluster associated with self-reported Caucasian donors. The study was designed to test whether signatures of past pathogen exposure could be identified by cataloging public T cell receptors. The study profiled the T cell repertoires of around 700 subjects by immunosequencing and related them to cytomegalovirus serostatus. Along with the 666-subject first cohort, a separate validation cohort of around 120 different subjects was used. To predict cytomegalovirus infection status, the study brought together high-throughput TCR immunosequencing, statistical association of individual TCRs with disease status, and machine learning. A later analysis re-analyzed previously published TCR beta repertoires from several hundred donors and added high-resolution HLA genotyping to study TCR occurrence patterns. Rather than drawing on any new phenotypic data, the later analysis identified candidate immune exposures from TCR beta sequences and the way those sequences occurred across donors. An earlier analysis of 587 of the donors used high-throughput TCR beta sequencing to judge whether each TCR beta V gene segment behaved as functional or pseudogenic. Alongside the repertoire data, information on donor age, sex, ethnicity and CMV serostatus was compiled. Genome-wide SNP genotypes for about 60% of the 666 donors were used in a later genetic analysis, which treated that subset as a discovery cohort. All discovery cohort repertoires had been generated using a single sequencing platform. Both class I and class II loci were covered by HLA typing, at four-digit resolution. Typing coverage differed by locus: A, B, C, DRB1 and DQB1 were typed in roughly 629-630 donors, DQA1 in around 500, DPA1 in some 600, and DPB1 in just under 480. About five DR-DQ haplotypes were treated as single units for association and clustering because of strong linkage in the cohort. Among about 400 genotyped donors of the cohort, an average of about 220,000 unique TCR beta nucleotide sequences was sequenced per donor, of which about 18% were non-productive.

The investigation overall reported the following: A further reported finding was that TCR beta sequences accurately predicted the HLA-A and HLA-B alleles for most subjects in the first cohort. Linkage disequilibrium might explain the correlated functional status among segregating V segments, but an unknown experimental factor could not be excluded. For the cohort, immune exposure information was limited to CMV serostatus. Because the 87-base-pair reads could not distinguish some IMGT-functional V segments, including TRBV6-2 and TRBV6-3, those segments were excluded. In both the original and validation cohorts, the classifier was reported to diagnose cytomegalovirus status with high specificity and sensitivity. According to a later analysis, most CMV-associated TCR beta chains appeared to be HLA-restricted, and the HLA associations seemed to be driven largely by CMV exposure. In vitro tests confirmed that three of the cytomegalovirus-associated TCR beta chains recognize cytomegalovirus antigens. Because counts were too low, some 17 rarely observed V segments, including chromosome 9 orphons, were left out of the earlier analysis of over 550 of the donors. According to a later analysis, TCR association rates differed among HLA loci, with DRB1 alleles showing the most associated TCRs and HLA-C alleles showing the fewest. A group of highly shared sequence variants was considered likely to be a technical artifact of the sequencing pipeline. Compared with the approximately 720-donor mean, donors in an Asian-associated ancestry cluster had fewer N-insertions in productive TCRs, according to a later genetic analysis. In an earlier analysis of some 540 of the donors, most TCR beta V segments appeared in productive rearrangements about 87% or about 30% of the time, broadly matching IMGT annotations. A later analysis associated 15,000 or so TCR beta sequences with specific HLA alleles at a false discovery rate of 0.05. While some public TCRs were present in many individuals, most TCR sequences turned up only very rarely across donors. When HLA alleles, especially DR and DQ, strongly co-occurred, TCR associations were difficult to assign to individual alleles. An association between a missense DCLRE1C variant and V-gene and J-gene trimming of TCR beta chains was found in a later genetic analysis and replicated in an independent cohort. Only TCR beta chains were sequenced in this cohort, and the absence of alpha or paired-chain data limited detectable features. Sequencing depth was assumed to be roughly uniform across donors in the presence/absence analyses, though that assumption may not hold. Because some donors lacked HLA typing at each locus, the association tests relied only on the typed subset. A later analysis found that HLA-associated TCR beta chains were more clonally expanded and had lower generation probabilities than equally common non-associated chains. A total of fewer than 200 TCR beta chains were listed by the study as associated with cytomegalovirus. Several of the top co-occurrence clusters appeared to be linked to parvovirus B19, influenza, CMV and Epstein-Barr virus, according to a later analysis. The authors suggested that the approach could potentially be extended to other disease states and immunological phenotypes.

As to this clone: Its antigen is not yet known. No much larger clone is present one base from it, and per-base qualities are unavailable.

The cohort comprised more than 550 healthy bone marrow donors. Cohort members were all nominally healthy when sampled, although unrecorded immune exposures were likely present. The donor tested CMV seronegative and was one of the 352 seronegative cohort members. Each donor provided a peripheral blood sample, and peripheral blood mononuclear cells were used for TCR beta sequencing. Genomic DNA was extracted from the blood cell samples with the Qiagen DNeasy Blood Extraction Kit. To prepare the library, the immunoSEQ multiplex PCR assay was applied. For the multiplex PCR, a mixture combining 60 forward primers for TCR Vbeta segments and 13 reverse primers for TCR Jbeta segments was used. Amplification of the CDR3 region of rearranged TCR beta genes was performed with a multiplex PCR assay on genomic DNA. Amplified TCR beta libraries were sequenced as 87-base-pair reads on the Illumina HiSeq System. From the authors' description of their analysis: Across the 666 repertoires, a later analysis counted some 81 million unique TCR beta chains, 9 million to 14 million of which were shared by at least two donors. Raw reads were error-corrected and collapsed into unique sequences with a nearest-neighbor algorithm that merged closely related sequences to remove PCR and sequencing errors. Alignment of CDR3 sequences to IMGT reference sequences was used to assign V, D and J gene segments. Each retained sequence needed at least a six-nucleotide match to both a V gene segment and a J gene segment. A rearrangement counted as productive if the CDR3 had no stop codons and remained in frame with V and J, and every other rearrangement counted as non-productive. Following IMGT convention, CDR3 was defined as the stretch from the second conserved V-encoded cysteine to the conserved J-encoded phenylalanine. The earlier analysis of 550 to 650 of the donors excluded any sequence lacking an unambiguous match to a single V gene segment. In an earlier analysis of roughly 600 of the donors, a V segment was called functional when productive rearrangements were above 56.7%, and segregating when the standard deviation between donors exceeded 5%. A statistical classification framework was built for diagnosing cytomegalovirus status from the catalog of TCR beta chain sequences. In a later analysis, V and J genes were assigned by comparing TCR nucleotide sequences against IMGT/GENE-DB human TR gene sequences. Using the TCRdist pipeline, a later analysis assigned CDR3 sequences along with most-parsimonious VDJ recombination scenarios. In a later analysis, each TCR beta chain was defined by its CDR3 amino acid sequence together with its V-gene family, and reads without a unique V-gene family were excluded. A later analysis removed several hundred highly shared, low-generation-probability nucleotide sequences to deal with suspected cross-contamination and a sequencing artifact. A later analysis calculated a clonal expansion index for each public chain from normalized within-repertoire ranks of inferred template counts. In a later analysis, generation probabilities were computed using a VDJ recombination model fitted to out-of-frame rearrangements, and the results were checked against IGoR. Hypergeometric tests were used in a later analysis to score TCR-TCR, TCR-HLA and TCR-CMV co-occurrence, with a repertoire-size bias correction applied to the TCR pairs. False discovery rates were estimated in a later analysis by permuting HLA or CMV assignments 20 times. In a later analysis, co-occurring TCRs were grouped with DBSCAN, and TCRdist sequence similarity was added when clustering was performed within HLA-allele-positive subsets. Co-occurrence clustering excluded repertoires with fewer than 30,000 or more than 120,000 public chains, plus five with anomalous nucleotide sharing. Entries here come from immuneACCESS through TCRdb and include only in-frame sequences with V and J called. Some clones fail to appear in such tables; in the studies checked, an unresolved V gene covers under half of the shortfall, and the cause of the remainder is unknown. V, J and clone size reflect that table, while D and trimming were determined from the DNA. This sample gives some 67,000 clones in total; around 80% of them show up just once. The ten largest clones capture around 3.2% of the sample.

CDR1 and CDR2, per the germline V gene (reference sequence), are LNHDA and SQIVND. The CDR3 runs 16 amino acids, cysteine and phenylalanine included. Only the CDR3 DNA stays, 48 bases, in frame from base 1. At the junction V is shortened by 2 bases and J by 2 bases; bases outside the gene matches: 3. The specimen was PBMCs. The TCR sequence derives from a woman younger than 45 in good health and CMV-seronegative. The chain is assembled from TRBV19 and TRBJ2-1; 10 junctional bases match TRBD2. The CDR3 region has the sequence CASSIQRGGPYNEQFF. DNA sequence: TGTGCCAGTAGTATACAGCGGGGGGGCCCCTACAATGAGCAGTTCTTC.